This entry lists 32 T cell receptor beta chains sequenced from one sample in a study of PD-L1 blockade in urothelial cancer. The time point denotes: peripheral blood 6 weeks after treatment start. Generated by immunoSEQ multiplex PCR, the TCRdb table keeps only in-frame clones and is missing some. The table includes approximately 83,000 clones, approximately 87% detected once. The sample in question was PBMCs, obtained around atezolizumab (anti-PD-L1) treatment. These receptors all come from a man between 65 and 85 years old with urothelial cancer.

The chain couples TRBV5-5 to TRBJ2-1; D ambiguous. Trimming left V 0 bases short and J 8 bases short, with 9 bases between. Germline V CDR1 and CDR2: SGHKS, YYEKEE (reference sequence). CDR3 length: 13 residues. The CDR3, as DNA: TGTGCCAGCAGCTTGGAAGCTAGAGATGAGCAGTTCTTC. Translation gives CASSLEARDEQFF.

This chain links TRBV2 with TRBJ2-1; D is uncertain. Germline CDR1 is SNHLY and CDR2 is FYNNEI. The CDR3 spans 13 residues. The V gene lost 6 bases and the J gene lost 5 bases, with 11 bases spanning the gap. Written as DNA, the CDR3 is TGTGCCAGCAGATCGAGCGTAGACAATGAGCAGTTCTTC. Its translation is CASRSSVDNEQFF.

The rearrangement joins TRBV11-2 to TRBJ1-2; the D gene is possibly TRBD1 (5 bases). This CDR3 spans 15 amino acids. Per the germline V gene, CDR1 is SGHAT and CDR2 is FQNNGV. Trimming removed 0 bases from V and 0 bases from J, with 8 bases in between. The CDR3 DNA reads as TGTGCCAGCAGCTTAGAATACAGGACTAACTATGGCTACACCTTC. It specifies CASSLEYRTNYGYTF.

This chain joins TRBV5-4 and TRBJ1-2, with 8 bases lining up with TRBD1. V was pared by 4 bases and J by 0 bases, with 11 bases of the junction left unmatched. The CDR3 totals 17 residues. The germline V gene encodes CDR1 SGHNT and CDR2 YYREEE (reference sequence). CDR3 amino acids: CASSLDRATTTNYGYTF. Written as DNA, the CDR3 is TGTGCCAGCAGCCTGGACAGGGCGACTACAACTAACTATGGCTACACCTTC.

This clone appeared a single time. The rearrangement links TRBV19 to TRBJ2-7; TRBD2 is a possible D gene (6 bases). CDR3 length equals 17 residues. The germline V and J ends were trimmed by 3 bases and 4 bases, with 22 bases remaining between them. Germline loops: CDR1 LNHDA, CDR2 SQIVND (reference sequence). This chain's CDR3 is CASSILGGLRPHYEQYF. In DNA, the CDR3 is TGTGCCAGTAGTATTTTGGGGGGACTCCGTCCCCATTACGAGCAGTACTTC.

The rearrangement joins TRBV5-1 to TRBJ2-2; D possibly corresponds to TRBD1 (7 bases). V was pared by 0 bases and J by 6 bases, with 12 bases between. Germline CDR1 and CDR2: SGHRS and YFSETQ. CDR3 length equals 15 residues. CDR3: CASSLAQGGAGELFF. In nucleotides, the CDR3 is TGCGCCAGCAGCTTGGCGCAGGGGGGAGCCGGGGAGCTGTTTTTT.

The chain combines TRBV4-1 with TRBJ1-4; TRBD1 matches 8 bases. The CDR3 contains 15 residues. Germline-derived CDR1 and CDR2 are MGHRA and YSYEKL. Trimming took 2 bases from V and 4 from J; bases not matched to a gene: 3. The CDR3 loop is CASSQWTGLNEKLFF. The CDR3 DNA sequence: TGCGCCAGCAGCCAATGGACAGGGCTTAATGAAAAACTGTTTTTT.

The chain carries TRBV7-8 and TRBJ2-3, with TRBD2 identical over 10 bases. Germline V gene lookup returns CDR1 SGHVS and CDR2 FQNEAQ. CDR3 length: 15 residues. V trimming: 2 bases; J trimming: 5 bases; junction bases outside the gene matches: 4. CDR3: CASSLSGGAVDTQYF. CDR3 DNA: TGTGCCAGCAGCTTAAGCGGGGGGGCGGTAGATACGCAGTATTTT.

This clone was observed a handful of times. The V and J genes are TRBV7-2 and TRBJ1-5, with D perhaps TRBD1 (6 bases). From germline, CDR1 is SGHTA and CDR2 FQGNSA. Trimming removed 5 bases at V and 16 bases at J, with 18 bases between. The CDR3 loop spans 12 amino acids. CDR3 nucleotide sequence: TGTGCCAGCAGCCAGGACAGATTCTCCAGACATTTT. It encodes CASSQDRFSRHF.

The rearrangement uses TRBV6-5 and TRBJ1-1; 7 bases map to TRBD1. CDR1 is MNHEY and CDR2 is SVGAGI in the germline V gene. The CDR3 extends over 14 amino acids. The V and J ends lost 5 bases and 4 bases, in that order; junction bases with no gene match: 7. CDR3 in amino acids: CASSIQGQFTEAFF. The CDR3 DNA reads TGTGCCAGCAGTATACAGGGACAGTTCACTGAAGCTTTCTTT.

This chain joins TRBV19 and TRBJ2-2; D remains ambiguous. Germline V CDR1 and CDR2: LNHDA, SQIVND (reference sequence). The CDR3 is 13 amino acids. V lost 3 bases, J lost 3 bases, and 5 bases lay in between. CDR3 sequence: CASSILDTGELFF. CDR3 nucleotides: TGTGCCAGTAGTATCTTAGACACCGGGGAGCTGTTTTTT.

This chain connects TRBV7-9 to TRBJ2-1, with 9 bases aligning to TRBD1. The CDR3 spans 16 residues. The germline V gene encodes CDR1 SEHNR and CDR2 FQNEAQ (reference sequence). V lost 5 bases and J lost 2; bases outside the gene matches: 7. CDR3 DNA sequence: TGTGCCAGCAGCGAGTCTACAGGGGGCCCCTACAATGAGCAGTTCTTC. Translated, it gives CASSESTGGPYNEQFF.

This clone was seen a handful of times. The V call is TRBV5-1, the J call TRBJ2-7, with D perhaps matching TRBD2 (5 bases). This CDR3 contains 15 residues. The germline V and J ends were trimmed by 5 bases and 0 bases, with 15 bases remaining between them. CDR1 is SGHRS and CDR2 is YFSETQ in the germline V gene. CDR3 loop: CASRPGLVSSYEQYF. As DNA, the CDR3 is TGCGCCAGCAGACCCGGACTCGTTAGCTCCTACGAGCAGTACTTC.

V usage is TRBV10-3 and J usage is TRBJ2-7, with a tentative D call TRBD2 (6 bases). CDR3 length: 15 residues. V lost 3 bases, J lost 4 bases, and 16 bases lay in between. The germline V gene encodes CDR1 ENHRY and CDR2 SYGVKD. The CDR3 sequence is CAISDPGEKAYEQYF. Written as DNA, the CDR3 is TGTGCCATCAGTGACCCGGGGGAGAAGGCGTACGAGCAGTACTTC.

The chain carries TRBV19 and TRBJ1-4; weak D call: TRBD1 (5 bases). Looked up from germline, CDR1 is LNHDA and CDR2 is SQIVND (reference sequence). V lost 7 bases and J 6 bases, leaving 18 bases between the germline ends. The CDR3 length is 15 residues. The CDR3 nucleotides are TGTGCCAGTATGTCCGTGGCAGGGAGGGATGAAAAACTGTTTTTT. Residues: CASMSVAGRDEKLFF.

The V call is TRBV7-3, the J call TRBJ2-3; unclear D gene. Germline loops: CDR1 SGHTA, CDR2 FQGTGA. The CDR3 is 13 amino acids. V was clipped by 2 bases and J by 4 bases, with 7 bases between them. In DNA form, the CDR3 reads TGTGCCAGCAGCTTAGGAAGCGCAGATACGCAGTATTTT. Translated, it gives CASSLGSADTQYF.

This chain's CDR3 is CASSPESGGPKSYNEQFF. CDR3 nucleotides: TGCGCCAGCAGTCCAGAATCGGGGGGGCCCAAGTCCTACAATGAGCAGTTCTTC. J is TRBJ2-1 and V is TRBV23-1, with 8 bases matching TRBD2. TRBV23-1 is known as an ORF, though its function is uncertain. With 4 bases clipped from V and 1 base from J, the junction kept 12 bases outside the gene matches. This CDR3 comprises 18 residues.

V and J are TRBV15 and TRBJ2-1; the match to TRBD2 covers 13 bases. CDR1 and CDR2 (germline): LNHNV, YYDKDF (reference sequence). The CDR3 extends over 14 amino acids. J gave up 9 bases and V 5 bases, and 4 bases lay outside the gene matches. The CDR3 coding sequence is TGTGCCACCAGCGGCCGACTAGCGGGAGGTGAGCAGTTCTTC. The encoded protein is CATSGRLAGGEQFF.

This clone was picked up one time. V is TRBV30 and J is TRBJ2-2, with TRBD1 identical over 9 bases. The CDR3 totals 13 residues. Germline V gene lookup returns CDR1 GTSNPN and CDR2 SVGIG (reference sequence). V dropped 5 bases and J dropped 6; count of bases not matched to a gene: 4. This CDR3 is CAWGQGLPGELFF. The CDR3 DNA follows: TGTGCCTGGGGACAGGGGCTCCCCGGGGAGCTGTTTTTT.

V usage is TRBV21-1 and J usage is TRBJ1-5; the table's D call of TRBD1 was not tested on the DNA. TRBV21-1 is a documented pseudogene. There are 15 residues in the CDR3. The chain's CDR3 is CASNSHVTGDQPQHF. CDR3 nucleotides: TGTGCCAGCAACTCTCATGTGACAGGGGATCAGCCCCAGCATTTT.

The chain has TRBV6-5 and TRBJ2-3, with unresolved D. The CDR3 covers 13 residues. The germline V and J ends were trimmed by 0 bases and 6 bases, with 7 bases remaining between them. CDR1 is MNHEY, CDR2 SVGAGI, per germline. The CDR3 sequence: CASSYSSRDTQYF. CDR3 nucleotides: TGTGCCAGCAGTTACTCCTCCAGGGATACGCAGTATTTT.

This chain connects TRBV12-5 to TRBJ2-1; tentatively, D is TRBD1 (6 bases). The CDR3 length is 13 residues. Between the trimmed V and J ends, which lost 6 bases and 7 bases, there was a span of 13 bases. The germline V gene has CDR1 LGHNT and CDR2 FRNRAP. Here the CDR3 reads CASGEYRANEQFF. CDR3 bases: TGTGCTAGTGGGGAATACAGGGCTAATGAGCAGTTCTTC.

This sequence joins TRBV2 and TRBJ2-5, with D maybe TRBD1 (5 bases). The V gene's germline CDR1 is SNHLY and CDR2 FYNNEI. The CDR3 consists of 14 residues. The germline V and J ends were trimmed by 3 bases and 5 bases, with 13 bases remaining between them. CDR3 DNA: TGTGCCAGCAGTGATTGGGGCTCGGGTGAGACCCAGTACTTC. Its protein is CASSDWGSGETQYF.

This chain links TRBV4-2 with TRBJ2-7, with D possibly being TRBD2 (6 bases). From germline, CDR1 is LGHNA and CDR2 YNFKEQ. V gave up 0 bases and J gave up 7 bases, with 13 bases separating them. This CDR3 contains 14 residues. The CDR3 DNA reads TGTGCCAGCAGCCAAGATTTAGCGGCGAATGAGCAGTACTTC. This translates into CASSQDLAANEQYF.

V usage is TRBV9 and J usage is TRBJ2-1; 12 nucleotides agree with TRBD2. J gave up 7 bases and V 0 bases, and 5 bases lay outside the gene matches. The germline V gene has CDR1 SGDLS and CDR2 YYNGEE. This CDR3 region has 16 residues. The DNA for the CDR3 is TGTGCCAGCAGCGTAGGATCTAGCGGGGGGGGAAATGAGCAGTTCTTC. It is translated as CASSVGSSGGGNEQFF.

The V call is TRBV11-2, the J call TRBJ2-5; TRBD2 is a possible D gene (6 bases). The CDR3 sequence is 13 residues long. Per germline, CDR1 SGHAT and CDR2 FQNNGV. With 10 bases removed from V and 2 bases from J, the gap between germline ends came to 14 bases. The CDR3 bases are TGTGCCACTGCGGCAGGACTACAAGAGACCCAGTACTTC. Amino acids: CATAAGLQETQYF.

This clone appeared once. The chain combines TRBV5-1 with TRBJ2-3; no clear D gene. Germline V gives CDR1 SGHRS, CDR2 YFSETQ. V dropped 3 bases and J dropped 1 base, with 15 bases sitting between them. This CDR3 is built from 16 residues. CDR3 amino acids: CASSSVALGGTDTQYF. CDR3 nucleotides: TGCGCCAGCAGCTCCGTCGCTCTCGGAGGCACAGATACGCAGTATTTT.

This chain links TRBV5-6 with TRBJ2-7; TRBD2 is a possible D gene (5 bases). The ends were cut back, 4 bases at V and 1 base at J, with 12 bases in the middle. This CDR3 comprises 14 residues. Per germline, CDR1 SGHDT and CDR2 YYEEEE. CDR3 loop: CASSLAVLSYEQYF. The DNA of the CDR3 is TGTGCCAGCAGCCTAGCCGTACTATCCTACGAGCAGTACTTC.

V usage is TRBV27 and J usage is TRBJ2-1, with 9 positions matching TRBD2. The ends lost 1 base at V and 3 bases at J; junction bases unmatched: 4. This CDR3 region has 16 residues. The germline V gene has CDR1 MNHEY and CDR2 SMNVEV (reference sequence). As DNA, the CDR3 is TGTGCCAGCAGTTTATTTGCGGGAGGGCACTACAATGAGCAGTTCTTC. Its translation is CASSLFAGGHYNEQFF.

V is TRBV7-9 and J is TRBJ2-2; D perhaps matches TRBD2 (6 bases). The CDR3 runs 13 residues. Germline V gene sequence: CDR1 SEHNR, CDR2 FQNEAQ (reference sequence). The ends were cut back, 8 bases at V and 3 bases at J, with 10 bases in the middle. The CDR3 is CASGSSDTGELFF. The DNA for the CDR3 is TGTGCCAGCGGGTCTAGCGACACCGGGGAGCTGTTTTTT.

As regards this clone: The junction departs from the called germline gene at one end, perhaps through a read error. This chain links TRBV7-7 with TRBJ2-5; TRBD2 matches at 15 bases. Germline assignment: CDR1 SSHAT and CDR2 FNYEAQ (reference sequence). CDR3 length: 15 residues. CDR3 loop: CASSLGLAGGETQYF. The CDR3 coding sequence is TGTGCTAGCAGCTTAGGACTAGCGGGAGGGGAGACCCAGTACTTC.

V usage is TRBV11-2 and J usage is TRBJ2-7; 8 bases are shared with TRBD1. The germline gives CDR1 SGHAT, CDR2 FQNNGV. The CDR3 has 14 residues. V shed 1 base and J 5 bases; nucleotides not matched to a gene: 4. CDR3 coding DNA: TGTGCCAGCAGCTTAGTGTCAGGGGGCGACGAGCAGTACTTC. Encoded protein: CASSLVSGGDEQYF.